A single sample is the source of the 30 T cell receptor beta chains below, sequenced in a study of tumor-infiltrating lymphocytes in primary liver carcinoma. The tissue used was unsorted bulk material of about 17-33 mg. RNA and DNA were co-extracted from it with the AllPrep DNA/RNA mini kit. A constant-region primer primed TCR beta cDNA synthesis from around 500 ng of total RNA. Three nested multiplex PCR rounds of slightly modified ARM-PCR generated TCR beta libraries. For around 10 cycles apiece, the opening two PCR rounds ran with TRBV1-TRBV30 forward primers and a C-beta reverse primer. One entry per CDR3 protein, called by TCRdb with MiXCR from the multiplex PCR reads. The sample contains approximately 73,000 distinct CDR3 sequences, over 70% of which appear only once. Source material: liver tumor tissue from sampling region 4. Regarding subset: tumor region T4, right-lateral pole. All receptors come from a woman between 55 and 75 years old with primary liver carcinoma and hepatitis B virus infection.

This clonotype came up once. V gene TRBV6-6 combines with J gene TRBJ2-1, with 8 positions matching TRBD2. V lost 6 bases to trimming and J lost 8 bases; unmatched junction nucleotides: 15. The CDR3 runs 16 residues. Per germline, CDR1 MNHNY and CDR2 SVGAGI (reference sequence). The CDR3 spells CASSLRAGDQRDEQFF. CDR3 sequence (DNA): TGTGCCAGCAGCCTGAGAGCGGGAGACCAGCGTGATGAGCAGTTCTTC.

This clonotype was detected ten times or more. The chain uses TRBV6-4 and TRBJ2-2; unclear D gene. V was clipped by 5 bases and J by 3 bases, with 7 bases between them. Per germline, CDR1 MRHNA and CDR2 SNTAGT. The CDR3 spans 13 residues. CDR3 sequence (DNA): TGTGCCAGCAGTAGTAGGGACACCGGGGAGCTGTTTTTT. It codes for CASSSRDTGELFF.

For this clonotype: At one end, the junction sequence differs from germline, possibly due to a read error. Here the CDR3 reads CACSPSPRDGTRYF. The CDR3 nucleotides are TGTGCCTGCAGTCCTAGCCCTCGTGACGGTACACGGTATTTT. This chain links TRBV6-5 with TRBJ2-3, with D perhaps TRBD2 (5 bases). The length of the CDR3 is 14 residues. Germline lookup yields CDR1 MNHEY and CDR2 SVGAGI.

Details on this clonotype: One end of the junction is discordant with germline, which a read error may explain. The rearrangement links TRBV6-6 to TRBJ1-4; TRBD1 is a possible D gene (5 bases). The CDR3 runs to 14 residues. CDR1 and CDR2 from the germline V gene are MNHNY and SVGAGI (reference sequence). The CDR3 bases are TGTGCCAGAAGTTACGGGGCGGCAGGCGAAAAACTGTTTTTT. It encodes CARSYGAAGEKLFF.

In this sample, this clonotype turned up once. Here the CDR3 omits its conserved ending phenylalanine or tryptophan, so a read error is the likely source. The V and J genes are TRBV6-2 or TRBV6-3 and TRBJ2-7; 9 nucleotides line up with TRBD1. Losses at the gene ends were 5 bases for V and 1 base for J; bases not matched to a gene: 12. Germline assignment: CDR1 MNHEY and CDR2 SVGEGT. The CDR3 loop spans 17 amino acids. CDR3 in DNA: TGTGCCAGCAGTACCCTCCCCGGACAGGGGAGTTCCTACGAGCAGTACTCC. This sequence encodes CASSTLPGQGSSYEQYS.

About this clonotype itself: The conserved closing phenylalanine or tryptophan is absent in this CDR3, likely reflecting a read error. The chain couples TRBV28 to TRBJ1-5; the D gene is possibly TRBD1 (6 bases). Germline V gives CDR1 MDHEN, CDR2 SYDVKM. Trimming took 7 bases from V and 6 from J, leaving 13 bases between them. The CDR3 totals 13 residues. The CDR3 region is CASKQGLGQPQHY. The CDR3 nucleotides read TGTGCCAGCAAACAGGGTTTAGGTCAGCCCCAGCATTAT.

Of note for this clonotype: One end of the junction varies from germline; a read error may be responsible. DNA for the CDR3: TGTGCCAGGAGCTTAGGAGATAGTAATGAGCAGTTCTTC. This gives the protein CARSLGDSNEQFF. V is TRBV11-3 and J is TRBJ2-1; no clear D gene. CDR1 is SGHNT, CDR2 YENEEA, per germline. The CDR3 is 13 residues long.

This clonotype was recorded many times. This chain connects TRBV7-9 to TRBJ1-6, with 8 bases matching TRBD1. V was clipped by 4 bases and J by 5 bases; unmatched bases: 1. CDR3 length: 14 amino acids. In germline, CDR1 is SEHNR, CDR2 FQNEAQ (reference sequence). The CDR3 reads CASSSTGDNSPLHF. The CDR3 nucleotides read TGTGCCAGCAGCTCGACAGGGGATAATTCACCCCTCCACTTT.

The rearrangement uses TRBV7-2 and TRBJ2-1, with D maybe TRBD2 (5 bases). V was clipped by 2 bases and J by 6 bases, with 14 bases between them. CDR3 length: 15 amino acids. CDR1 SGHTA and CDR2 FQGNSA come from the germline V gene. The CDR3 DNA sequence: TGTGCCAGCAGCTTAATGACTGGCGGACTCAATGAGCAGTTCTTC. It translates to CASSLMTGGLNEQFF. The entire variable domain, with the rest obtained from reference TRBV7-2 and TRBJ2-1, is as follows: GAGVSQSPSNKVTEKGKDVELRCDPISGHTALYWYRQSLGQGLEFLIYFQGNSAPDKSGLPSDRFSAERTGGSVSTLTIQRTQQEDSAVYLCASSLMTGGLNEQFFGPGTRLTVL.

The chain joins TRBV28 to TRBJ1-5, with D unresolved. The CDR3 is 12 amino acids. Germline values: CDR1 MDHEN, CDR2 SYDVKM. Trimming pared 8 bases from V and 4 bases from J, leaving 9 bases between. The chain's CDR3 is CASADPNQPQHF. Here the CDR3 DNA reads TGTGCCAGCGCCGACCCGAATCAGCCCCAGCATTTT. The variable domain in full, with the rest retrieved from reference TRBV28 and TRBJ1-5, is DVKVTQSSRYLVKRTGEKVFLECVQDMDHENMFWYRQDPGLGLRLIYFSYDVKMKEKGDIPEGYSVSREKKERFSLILESASTNQTSMYLCASADPNQPQHFGDGTRLSIL.

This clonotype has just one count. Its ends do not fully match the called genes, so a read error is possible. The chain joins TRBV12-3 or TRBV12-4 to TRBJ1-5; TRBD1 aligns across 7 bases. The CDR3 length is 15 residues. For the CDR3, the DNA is TGTGCCAGCAGTTTAAGGGGGCTTAGCAATCAACCCCAGCATTTT. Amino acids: CASSLRGLSNQPQHF.

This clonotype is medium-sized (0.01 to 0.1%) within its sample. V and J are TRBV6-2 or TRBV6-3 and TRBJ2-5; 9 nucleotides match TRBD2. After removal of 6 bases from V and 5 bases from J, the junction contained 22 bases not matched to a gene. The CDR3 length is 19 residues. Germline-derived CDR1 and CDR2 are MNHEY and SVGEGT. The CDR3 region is CASSSYGISGSSTRETQYF. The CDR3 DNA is TGTGCCAGCAGCTCCTACGGTATTAGCGGGAGTTCTACTCGGGAGACCCAGTACTTC.

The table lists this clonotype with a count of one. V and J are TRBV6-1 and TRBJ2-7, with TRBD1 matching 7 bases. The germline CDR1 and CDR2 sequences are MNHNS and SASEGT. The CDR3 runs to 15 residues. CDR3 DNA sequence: TGTGTCATCAGTGAAGAGGAAGCAGGGGGAAACGAGCAGTACTTC. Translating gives CVISEEEAGGNEQYF.

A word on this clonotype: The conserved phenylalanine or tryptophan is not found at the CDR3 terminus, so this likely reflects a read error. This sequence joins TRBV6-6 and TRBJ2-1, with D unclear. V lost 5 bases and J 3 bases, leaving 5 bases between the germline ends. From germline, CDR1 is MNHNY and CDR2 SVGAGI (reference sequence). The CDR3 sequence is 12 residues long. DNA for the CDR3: TGTGCCAGCAGTCGGATCTACAATGAGCAGTTCCTC. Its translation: CASSRIYNEQFL.

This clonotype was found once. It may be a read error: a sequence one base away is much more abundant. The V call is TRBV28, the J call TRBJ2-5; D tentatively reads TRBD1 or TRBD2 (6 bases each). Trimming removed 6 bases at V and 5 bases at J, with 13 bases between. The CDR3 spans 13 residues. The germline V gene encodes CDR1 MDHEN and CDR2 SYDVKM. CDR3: CASSQGGRETQYF. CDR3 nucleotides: TGTGCCAGCAGCCAAGGGGGGAGGGAGACCCAGTACTTC. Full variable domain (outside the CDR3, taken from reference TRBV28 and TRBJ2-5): DVKVTQSSRYLVKRTGEKVFLECVQDMDHENMFWYRQDPGLGLRLIYFSYDVKMKEKGDIPEGYSVSREKKERFSLILESASTNQTSMYLCASSQGGRETQYFGPGTRLLVL.

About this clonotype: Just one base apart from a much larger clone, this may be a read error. The CDR3 here is CASSPRSQASETQYF. CDR3 nucleotide sequence: TGTGCCAGCAGCCCCCGAAGCCAAGCGTCTGAGACCCAGTACTTC. J is TRBJ2-5 and V is TRBV7-9; D is uncertain. The CDR3 extends over 15 amino acids. V was trimmed by 5 bases and J by 5 bases, leaving 18 bases between them. Germline V gives CDR1 SEHNR, CDR2 FQNEAQ (reference sequence).

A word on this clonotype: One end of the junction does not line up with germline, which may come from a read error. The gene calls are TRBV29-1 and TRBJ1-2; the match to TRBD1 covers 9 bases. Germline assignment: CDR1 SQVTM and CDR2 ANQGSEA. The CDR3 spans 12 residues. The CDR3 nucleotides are TGCAGTGTTGAGGACAGGGGCCATGGCTATACCTTC. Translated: CSVEDRGHGYTF.

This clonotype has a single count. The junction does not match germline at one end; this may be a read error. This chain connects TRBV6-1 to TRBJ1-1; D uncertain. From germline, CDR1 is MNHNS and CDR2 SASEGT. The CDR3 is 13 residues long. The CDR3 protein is CANSEPRNTEASF. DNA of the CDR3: TGTGCCAACAGTGAACCCAGGAACACTGAAGCTTCCTTT.

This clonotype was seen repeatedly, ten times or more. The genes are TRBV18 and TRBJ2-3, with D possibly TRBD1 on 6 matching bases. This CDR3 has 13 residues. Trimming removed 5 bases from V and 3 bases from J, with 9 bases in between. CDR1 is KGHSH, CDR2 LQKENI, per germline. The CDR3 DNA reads TGTGCCAGCTCAGGTCAGGGGACAGATACGCAGTATTTT. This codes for CASSGQGTDTQYF.

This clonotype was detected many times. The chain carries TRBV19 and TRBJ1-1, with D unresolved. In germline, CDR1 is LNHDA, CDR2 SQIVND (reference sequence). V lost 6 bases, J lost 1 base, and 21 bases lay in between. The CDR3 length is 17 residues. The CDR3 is CASRNLFQVGTNTEAFF. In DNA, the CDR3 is TGTGCCAGTAGAAACCTATTTCAAGTGGGTACGAACACTGAAGCTTTCTTT.

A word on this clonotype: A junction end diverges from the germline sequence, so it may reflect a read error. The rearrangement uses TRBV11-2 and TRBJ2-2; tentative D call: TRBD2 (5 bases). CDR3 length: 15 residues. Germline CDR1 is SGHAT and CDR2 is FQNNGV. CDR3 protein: CTGSPPQGPTGELSF. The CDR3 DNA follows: TGTACCGGCAGCCCTCCGCAAGGACCGACCGGGGAGCTGTCTTTT.

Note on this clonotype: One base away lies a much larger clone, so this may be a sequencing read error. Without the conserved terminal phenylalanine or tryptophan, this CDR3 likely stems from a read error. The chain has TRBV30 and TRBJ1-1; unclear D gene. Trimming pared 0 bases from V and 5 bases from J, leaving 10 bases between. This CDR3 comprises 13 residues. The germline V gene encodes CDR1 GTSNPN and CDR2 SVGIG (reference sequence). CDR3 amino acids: CAWSVYSGTEAFY. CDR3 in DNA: TGTGCCTGGAGTGTATACAGCGGGACTGAAGCTTTCTAT.

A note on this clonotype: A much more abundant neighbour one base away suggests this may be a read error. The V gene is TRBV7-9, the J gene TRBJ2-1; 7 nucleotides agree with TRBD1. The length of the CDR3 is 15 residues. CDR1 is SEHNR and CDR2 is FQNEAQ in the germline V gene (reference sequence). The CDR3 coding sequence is TGTACCAGCAGCTTACAGGGGACACAGTACAATGAGCAGTTCTTC. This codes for CTSSLQGTQYNEQFF.

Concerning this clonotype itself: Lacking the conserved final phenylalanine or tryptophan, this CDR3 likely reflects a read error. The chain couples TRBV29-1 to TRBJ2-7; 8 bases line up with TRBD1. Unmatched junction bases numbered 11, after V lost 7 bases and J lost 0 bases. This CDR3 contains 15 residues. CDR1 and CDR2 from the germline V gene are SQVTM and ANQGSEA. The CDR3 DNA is TGCAGCGGCCGCAGGGGGCCCACCACCTCCTACGAGCAGTACATC. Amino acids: CSGRRGPTTSYEQYI.

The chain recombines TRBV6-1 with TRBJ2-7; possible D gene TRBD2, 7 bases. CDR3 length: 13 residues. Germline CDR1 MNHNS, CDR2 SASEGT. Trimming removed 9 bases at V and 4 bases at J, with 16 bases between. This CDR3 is CASSTGGGYEQYF. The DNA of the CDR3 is TGTGCCAGTAGCACGGGGGGCGGGTACGAGCAGTACTTC.

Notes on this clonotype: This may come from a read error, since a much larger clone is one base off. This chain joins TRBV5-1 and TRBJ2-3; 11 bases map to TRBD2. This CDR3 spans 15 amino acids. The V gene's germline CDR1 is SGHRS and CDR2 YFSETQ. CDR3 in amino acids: CASCLLAGGTDTQYF. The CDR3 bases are TGCGCCAGCTGCTTACTAGCGGGAGGCACAGATACGCAGTATTTT. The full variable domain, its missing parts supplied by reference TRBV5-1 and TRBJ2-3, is KAGVTQTPRYLIKTRGQQVTLSCSPISGHRSVSWYQQTPGQGLQFLFEYFSETQRNKGNFPGRFSGRQFSNSRSEMNVSTLELGDSALYLCASCLLAGGTDTQYFGPGTRLTVL.

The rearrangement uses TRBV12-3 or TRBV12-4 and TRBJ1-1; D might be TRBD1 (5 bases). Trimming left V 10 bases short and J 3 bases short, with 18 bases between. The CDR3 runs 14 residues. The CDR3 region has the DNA TGTGCCAATAGTTTAGACAGTCGGTACACTGAAGCTTTCTTT. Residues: CANSLDSRYTEAFF.

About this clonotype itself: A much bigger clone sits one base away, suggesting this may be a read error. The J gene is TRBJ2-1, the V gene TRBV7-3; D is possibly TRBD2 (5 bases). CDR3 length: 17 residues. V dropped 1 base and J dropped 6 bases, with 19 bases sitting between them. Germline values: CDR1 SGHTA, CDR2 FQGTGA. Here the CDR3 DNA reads TGTGCCAGCAGCTTAAAGTCTAGTCTAGCTTCGAGCAATGAGCAGTTCTTC. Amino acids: CASSLKSSLASSNEQFF. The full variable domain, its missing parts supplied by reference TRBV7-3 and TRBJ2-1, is GAGVSQTPSNKVTEKGKYVELRCDPISGHTALYWYRQSLGQGPEFLIYFQGTGAADDSGLPNDRFFAVRPEGSVSTLKIQRTERGDSAVYLCASSLKSSLASSNEQFFGPGTRLTVL.

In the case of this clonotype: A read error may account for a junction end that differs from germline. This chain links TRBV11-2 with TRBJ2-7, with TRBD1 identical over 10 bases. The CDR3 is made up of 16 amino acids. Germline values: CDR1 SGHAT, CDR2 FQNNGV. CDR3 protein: CTSGLEGQGSPHEQYF. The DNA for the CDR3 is TGTACCAGCGGCTTAGAGGGACAGGGGTCTCCCCACGAGCAGTACTTC.

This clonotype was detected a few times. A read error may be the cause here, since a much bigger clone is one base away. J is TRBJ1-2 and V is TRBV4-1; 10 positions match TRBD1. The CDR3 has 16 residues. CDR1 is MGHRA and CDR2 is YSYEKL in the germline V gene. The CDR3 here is CVSSQPRQGAYYGYTF. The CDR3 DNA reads TGCGTCAGCAGCCAACCCCGACAGGGGGCTTACTATGGCTACACCTTC.